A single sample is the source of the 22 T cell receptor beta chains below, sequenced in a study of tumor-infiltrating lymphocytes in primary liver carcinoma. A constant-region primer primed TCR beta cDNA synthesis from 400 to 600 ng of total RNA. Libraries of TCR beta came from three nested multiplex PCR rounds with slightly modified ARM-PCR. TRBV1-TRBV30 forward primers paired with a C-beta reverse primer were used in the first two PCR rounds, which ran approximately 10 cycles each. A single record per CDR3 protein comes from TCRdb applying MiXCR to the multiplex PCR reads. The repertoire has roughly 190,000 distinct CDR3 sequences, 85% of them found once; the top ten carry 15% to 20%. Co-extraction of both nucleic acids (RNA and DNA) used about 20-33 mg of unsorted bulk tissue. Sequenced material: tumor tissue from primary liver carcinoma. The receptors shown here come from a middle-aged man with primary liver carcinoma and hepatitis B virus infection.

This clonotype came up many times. For the CDR3, the DNA is TGTGCCAGCAGCCCGACAGGGCAAGGCTACACCTTC. Encoded protein: CASSPTGQGYTF. The gene calls are TRBV5-6 and TRBJ1-2; 7 nucleotides line up with TRBD1. V dropped 4 bases and J dropped 8; count of bases not matched to a gene: 5. Germline V gene sequence: CDR1 SGHDT, CDR2 YYEEEE. CDR3 size: 12 residues.

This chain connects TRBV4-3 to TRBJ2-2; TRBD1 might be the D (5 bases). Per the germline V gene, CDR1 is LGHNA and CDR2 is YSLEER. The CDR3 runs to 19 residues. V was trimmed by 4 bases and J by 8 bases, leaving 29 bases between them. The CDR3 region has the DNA TGCGCCAGCAGCCCCCGAAGCCCGACAAGGGGCGGCTCCTCAGGGGAGCTGTTTTTT. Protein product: CASSPRSPTRGGSSGELFF.

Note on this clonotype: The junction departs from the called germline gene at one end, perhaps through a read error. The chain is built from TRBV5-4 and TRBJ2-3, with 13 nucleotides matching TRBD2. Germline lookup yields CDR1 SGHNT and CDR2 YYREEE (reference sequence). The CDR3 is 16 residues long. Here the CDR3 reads CASISGLAGEVDTRYF. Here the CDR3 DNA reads TGTGCCAGCATCTCAGGACTAGCGGGAGAGGTAGATACGCGGTATTTT.

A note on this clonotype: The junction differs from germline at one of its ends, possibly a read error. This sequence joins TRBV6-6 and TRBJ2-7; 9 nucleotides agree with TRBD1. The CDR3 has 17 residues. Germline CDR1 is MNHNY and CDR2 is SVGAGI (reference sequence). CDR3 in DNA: TGTACCAGCAGCCCTGGACTAAACAGGGGGCATAATTACGAGCAGTACTTC. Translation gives CTSSPGLNRGHNYEQYF.

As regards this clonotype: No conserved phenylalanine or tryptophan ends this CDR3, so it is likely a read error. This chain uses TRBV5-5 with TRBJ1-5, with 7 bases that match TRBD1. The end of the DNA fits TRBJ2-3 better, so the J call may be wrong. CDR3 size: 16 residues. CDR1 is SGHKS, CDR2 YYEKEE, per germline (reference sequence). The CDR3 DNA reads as TGTGGCAGCAGCTCGGGACAGACGATTAGCAATCAGCCCCAGTATTAT. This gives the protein CGSSSGQTISNQPQYY.

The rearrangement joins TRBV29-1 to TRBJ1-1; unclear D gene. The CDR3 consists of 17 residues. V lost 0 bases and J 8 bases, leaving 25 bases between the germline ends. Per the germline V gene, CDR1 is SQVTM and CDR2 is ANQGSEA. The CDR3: CSVEDINLGTQRPEAFF. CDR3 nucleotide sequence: TGCAGCGTTGAAGACATAAATCTGGGCACCCAACGACCCGAAGCTTTCTTT.

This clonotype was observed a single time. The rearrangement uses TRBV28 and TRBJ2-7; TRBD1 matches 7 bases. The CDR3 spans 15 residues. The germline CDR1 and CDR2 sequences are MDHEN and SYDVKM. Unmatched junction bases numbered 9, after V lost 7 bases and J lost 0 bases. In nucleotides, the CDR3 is TGTGCCAGCAAATCCGGGACAGATGACTCCTACGAGCAGTACTTC. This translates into CASKSGTDDSYEQYF.

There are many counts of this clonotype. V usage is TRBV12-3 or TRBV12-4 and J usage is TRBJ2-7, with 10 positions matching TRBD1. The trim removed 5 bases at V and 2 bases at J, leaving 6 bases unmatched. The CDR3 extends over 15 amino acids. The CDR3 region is CASSVGGQGTYEQYF. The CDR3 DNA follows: TGTGCCAGCAGTGTCGGGGGACAGGGGACCTACGAGCAGTACTTC.

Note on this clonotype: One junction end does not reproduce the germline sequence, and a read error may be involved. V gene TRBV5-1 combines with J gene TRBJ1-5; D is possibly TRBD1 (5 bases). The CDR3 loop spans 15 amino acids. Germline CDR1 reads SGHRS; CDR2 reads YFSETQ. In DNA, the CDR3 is TGCACCAGCAGCTTGGGGGGGACTAGCAATCAGCCCCAGCAATTT. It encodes CTSSLGGTSNQPQQF.

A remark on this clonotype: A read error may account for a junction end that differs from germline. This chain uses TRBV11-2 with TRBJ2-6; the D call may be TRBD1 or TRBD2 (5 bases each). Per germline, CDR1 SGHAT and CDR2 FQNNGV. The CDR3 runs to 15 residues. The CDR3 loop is CAAQRSRSGANVLTF. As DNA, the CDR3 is TGTGCCGCCCAGCGGTCGCGCTCTGGGGCCAATGTCCTGACTTTC. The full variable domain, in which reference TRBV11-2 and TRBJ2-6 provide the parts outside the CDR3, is EAGVAQSPRYKIIEKRQSVAFWCNPISGHATLYWYQQILGQGPKLLIQFQNNGVVDDSQLPKDRFSAERLKGVDSTLKIQPAKLEDSAVYLCAAQRSRSGANVLTFGAGSRLTVL.

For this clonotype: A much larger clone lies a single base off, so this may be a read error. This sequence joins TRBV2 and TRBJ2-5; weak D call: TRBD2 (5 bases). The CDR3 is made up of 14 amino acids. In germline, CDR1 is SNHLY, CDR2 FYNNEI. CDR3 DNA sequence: TGTGCCAGCAGTGCCTGGACTCAACAAGAGACCCTGTACTTC. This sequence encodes CASSAWTQQETLYF.

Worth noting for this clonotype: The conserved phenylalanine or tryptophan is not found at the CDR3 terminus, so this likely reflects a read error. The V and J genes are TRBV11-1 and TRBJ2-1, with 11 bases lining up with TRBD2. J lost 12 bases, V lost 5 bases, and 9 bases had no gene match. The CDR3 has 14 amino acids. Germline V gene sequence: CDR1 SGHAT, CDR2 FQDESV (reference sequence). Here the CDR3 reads CASSPTLAGVLQFI. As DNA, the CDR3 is TGTGCCAGCAGCCCGACACTAGCGGGAGTGCTGCAGTTCATC.

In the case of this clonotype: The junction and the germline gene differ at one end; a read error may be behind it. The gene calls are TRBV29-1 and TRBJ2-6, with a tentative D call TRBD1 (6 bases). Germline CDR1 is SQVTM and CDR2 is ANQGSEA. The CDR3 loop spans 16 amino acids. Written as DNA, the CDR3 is TGCAGCGTTTTCCGGGACACAGACTCTGGGGCCAACACCCTGACCTTC. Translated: CSVFRDTDSGANTLTF. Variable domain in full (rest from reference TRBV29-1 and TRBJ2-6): SAVISQKPSRDICQRGTSLTIQCQVDSQVTMMFWYRQQPGQSLTLIATANQGSEATYESGFVIDKFPISRPNLTFSTLTVSNMSPEDSSIYLCSVFRDTDSGANTLTFGAGSRLTVL.

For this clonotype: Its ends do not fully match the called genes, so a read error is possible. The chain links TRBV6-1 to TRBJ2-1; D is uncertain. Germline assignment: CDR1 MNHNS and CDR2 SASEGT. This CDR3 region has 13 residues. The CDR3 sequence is CTSSEVTHNEQFF. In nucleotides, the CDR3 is TGTACCAGCAGTGAGGTAACTCACAATGAGCAGTTCTTC.

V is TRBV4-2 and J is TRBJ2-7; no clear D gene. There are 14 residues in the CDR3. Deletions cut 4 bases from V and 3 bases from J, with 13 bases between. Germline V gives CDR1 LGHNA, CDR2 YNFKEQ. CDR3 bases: TGTGCCAGCAGCCTAGAAGCTCGAGTCTACGAGCAGTACTTC. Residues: CASSLEARVYEQYF.

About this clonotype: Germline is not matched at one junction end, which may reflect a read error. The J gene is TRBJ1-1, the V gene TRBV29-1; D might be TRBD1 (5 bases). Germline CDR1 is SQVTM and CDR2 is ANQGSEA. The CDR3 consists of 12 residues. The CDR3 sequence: CSFRWGTTETFF. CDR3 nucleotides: TGCAGCTTTCGATGGGGCACGACTGAAACTTTCTTT.

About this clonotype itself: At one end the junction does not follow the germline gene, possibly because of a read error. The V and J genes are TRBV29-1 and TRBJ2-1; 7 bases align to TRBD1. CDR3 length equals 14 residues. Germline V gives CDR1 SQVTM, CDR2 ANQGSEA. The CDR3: CGVDRDSANNEQFF. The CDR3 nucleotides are TGCGGCGTTGATCGGGACAGTGCCAACAATGAGCAGTTCTTC.

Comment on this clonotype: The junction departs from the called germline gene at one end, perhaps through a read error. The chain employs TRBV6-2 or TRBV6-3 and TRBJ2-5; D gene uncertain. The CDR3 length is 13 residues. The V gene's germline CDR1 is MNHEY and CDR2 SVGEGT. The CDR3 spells CVSNWARREIQYF. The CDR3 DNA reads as TGTGTCAGCAATTGGGCCCGAAGAGAGATCCAGTACTTC.

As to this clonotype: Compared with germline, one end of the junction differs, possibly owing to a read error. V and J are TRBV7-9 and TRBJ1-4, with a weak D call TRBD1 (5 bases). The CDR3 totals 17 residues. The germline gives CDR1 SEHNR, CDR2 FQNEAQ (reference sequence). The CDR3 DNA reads TGTGCCAGCAGCTACGATCGAACACGGACAACTAATGAAAAACTGTGTTTT. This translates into CASSYDRTRTTNEKLCF.

The DNA of the CDR3 is TGCAGCGTTGACGGGGATCCCAGGGATGCTTTCTTT. This sequence encodes CSVDGDPRDAFF. The chain recombines TRBV29-1 with TRBJ1-1; perhaps TRBD1 as D (5 bases). Trimming cost V 3 bases and J 11 bases, with 16 bases left between them. The length of the CDR3 is 12 residues. Germline CDR1 reads SQVTM; CDR2 reads ANQGSEA.

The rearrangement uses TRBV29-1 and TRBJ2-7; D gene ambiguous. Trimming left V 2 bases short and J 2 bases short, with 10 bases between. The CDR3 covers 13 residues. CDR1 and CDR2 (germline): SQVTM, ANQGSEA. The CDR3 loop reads CSVEQDNPYEQYF. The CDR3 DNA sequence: TGCAGCGTTGAACAAGACAATCCCTACGAGCAGTACTTC.

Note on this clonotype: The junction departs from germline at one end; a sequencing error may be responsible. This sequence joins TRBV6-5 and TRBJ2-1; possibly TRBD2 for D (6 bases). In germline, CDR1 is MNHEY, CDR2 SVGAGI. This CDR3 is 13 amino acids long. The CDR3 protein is CATSPPTGDEQFF. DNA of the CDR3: TGTGCCACCAGTCCCCCTACGGGGGATGAGCAGTTCTTC.